The 6 T cell receptor beta chains given below trace back to one sample, sequenced in a study of cytomegalovirus exposure and HLA in healthy donors. The PCR had 60 Vbeta and 13 Jbeta primers. Libraries were prepared by immunoSEQ multiplex PCR; TCRdb keeps only in-frame clonotypes and omits some of them. The sample consists of 55,000 to 70,000 clones, around 78% of them appearing once. The sample comprised PBMCs. Receptors were obtained from a man aged 18 to 35 in good health and CMV-seropositive.

This clone occurred a few times. The chain has TRBV20-1 and TRBJ2-1, with a possible D match to TRBD1 (6 bases). Germline-derived CDR1 and CDR2 are DFQATT and SNEGSKA (reference sequence). Trimming cost V 7 bases and J 10 bases, with 14 bases left between them. This CDR3 has 11 amino acids. The DNA for the CDR3 is TGCAGTGGGCGGCTGGGGGCAGAGCAGTTCTTC. This encodes CSGRLGAEQFF.

The chain joins TRBV19 to TRBJ2-1; D gene ambiguous. The CDR3 has 14 residues. Germline CDR1 reads LNHDA; CDR2 reads SQIVND (reference sequence). Trimming stripped 1 base from V and 7 bases from J, with 11 bases between. CDR3 in amino acids: CASSIVEAVNEQFF. The CDR3 DNA is TGTGCCAGTAGTATAGTTGAGGCGGTAAATGAGCAGTTCTTC.

CDR3: CASSRSGSAPDTQYF. The CDR3 DNA reads TGTGCCAGCAGCAGGAGCGGGAGTGCGCCAGATACGCAGTATTTT. The genes are TRBV5-4 and TRBJ2-3, with TRBD2 identical over 8 bases. CDR3 size: 15 residues. CDR1 is SGHNT, CDR2 YYREEE, per germline (reference sequence). The trim removed 4 bases at V and 4 bases at J, leaving 8 bases unmatched. Based on the CDR3 plus reference TRBV5-4 and TRBJ2-3, the full variable domain is ETGVTQSPTHLIKTRGQQVTLRCSSQSGHNTVSWYQQALGQGPQFIFQYYREEENGRGNFPPRFSGLQFPNYSSELNVNALELDDSALYLCASSRSGSAPDTQYFGPGTRLTVL.

V gene TRBV27 combines with J gene TRBJ2-1; D perhaps matches TRBD2 (6 bases). The ends were cut back, 10 bases at V and 6 bases at J, with 13 bases in the middle. In germline, CDR1 is MNHEY, CDR2 SMNVEV (reference sequence). The CDR3 consists of 12 residues. CDR3 residues: CATRRGLNEQFF. CDR3 bases: TGTGCCACCCGAAGGGGACTCAATGAGCAGTTCTTC.

This chain joins TRBV2 and TRBJ2-1; D is unresolved. CDR3 length equals 12 residues. CDR1 SNHLY and CDR2 FYNNEI come from the germline V gene. Trimming left V 6 bases short and J 6 bases short, with 9 bases between. In nucleotides, the CDR3 is TGTGCCAGCAGCTACAGCTTCAATGAGCAGTTCTTC. Its translation: CASSYSFNEQFF.

This chain links TRBV25-1 with TRBJ2-5, with 7 bases aligning to TRBD2. The germline V gene encodes CDR1 MGHDK and CDR2 SYGVNS. This CDR3 region has 14 residues. V shed 8 bases and J 2 bases; nucleotides not matched to a gene: 8. The chain's CDR3 is CASSEAGLQETQYF. CDR3 in DNA: TGTGCCAGCTCTGAAGCGGGGCTACAAGAGACCCAGTACTTC.